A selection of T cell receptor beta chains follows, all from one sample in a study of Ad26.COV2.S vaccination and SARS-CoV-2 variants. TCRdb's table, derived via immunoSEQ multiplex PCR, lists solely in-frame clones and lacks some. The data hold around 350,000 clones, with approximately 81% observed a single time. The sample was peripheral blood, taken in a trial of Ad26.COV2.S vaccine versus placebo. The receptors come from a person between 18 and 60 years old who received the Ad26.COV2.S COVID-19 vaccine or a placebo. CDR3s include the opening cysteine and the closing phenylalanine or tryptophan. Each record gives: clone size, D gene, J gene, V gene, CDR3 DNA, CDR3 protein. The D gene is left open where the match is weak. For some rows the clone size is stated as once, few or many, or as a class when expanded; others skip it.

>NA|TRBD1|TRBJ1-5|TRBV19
TGTGCCAGTAGTACCGGGACAGGGGGCCATCAGCCCCAGCATTTT
CASSTGTGGHQPQHF
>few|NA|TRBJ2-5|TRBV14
TGTGCCAGCAGCCCCTTGGGGGGGGCCATCCCCCAAGAGACCCAGTACTTC
CASSPLGGAIPQETQYF
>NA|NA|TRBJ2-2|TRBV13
TGTGCCAGCAGCTTCTCAGCCGGGGAGCTGTTTTTT
CASSFSAGELFF
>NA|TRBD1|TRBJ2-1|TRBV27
TGTGCCAGCAGCCTCCGGGACAGAACCTACAATGAGCAGTTCTTC
CASSLRDRTYNEQFF
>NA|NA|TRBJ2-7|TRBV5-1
TGCGCCAGCAGTCCGGAGGGCCTCCTCTACGAGCAGTACTTC
CASSPEGLLYEQYF
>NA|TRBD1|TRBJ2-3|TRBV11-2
TGTGCCAGCAGCCCGCCGGACGTACCAAGGGGGCTGGATACGCAGTATTTT
CASSPPDVPRGLDTQYF
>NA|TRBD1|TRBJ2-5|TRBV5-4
TGTGCCAGCAGCATGAAACAGGGGGCCCAAGAGACCCAGTACTTC
CASSMKQGAQETQYF
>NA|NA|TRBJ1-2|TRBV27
TGTGCCAGCAGTTTATCGATGTTCATAGGGTCTGGCTACACCTTC
CASSLSMFIGSGYTF
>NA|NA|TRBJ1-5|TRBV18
TGTGCCAGCTCACCAACGGGGGGTCAGCCCCAGCATTTT
CASSPTGGQPQHF
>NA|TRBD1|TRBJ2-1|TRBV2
TGTGCCAGCAGTGACATGACAGGGGGGGTATCAAGGTCCTACAATGAGCAGTTCTTC
CASSDMTGGVSRSYNEQFF
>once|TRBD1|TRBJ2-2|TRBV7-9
TGTGCCAGCCGGACAGGGGGCGAGGTCACCGGGGAGCTGTTTTTT
CASRTGGEVTGELFF
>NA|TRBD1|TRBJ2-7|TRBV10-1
TGCGCCAGCAGGAGGCTTCGGGACAGCTGCCATAACTACGAGCAGTACTTC
CASRRLRDSCHNYEQYF
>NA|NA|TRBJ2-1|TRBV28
TGTGCCAGCAGGCCACCTGAGGGGGAGGGAAACAATGAGCAGTTCTTC
CASRPPEGEGNNEQFF
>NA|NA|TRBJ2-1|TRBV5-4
TGTGCCAGCAGCCCCGGTGGTGGGAGTAGGGACAATGAGCAGTTCTTC
CASSPGGGSRDNEQFF
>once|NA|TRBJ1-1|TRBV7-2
TGTGCCAGCAGCACCCGACACCGCCAGACTGAAGCTTTCTTT
CASSTRHRQTEAFF
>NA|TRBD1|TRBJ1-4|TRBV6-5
TGTGCCAGCAGTTACTCGACAGGGGGCGGTGAAAAACTGTTTTTT
CASSYSTGGGEKLFF
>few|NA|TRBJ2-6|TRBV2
TGTGCCAGCAGGGGTTTGGGGGCCAACGTCCTGACTTTC
CASRGLGANVLTF
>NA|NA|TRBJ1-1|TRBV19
TGTGCCAGTAGTATACTCGGTCTGAACACTGAAGCTTTCTTT
CASSILGLNTEAFF
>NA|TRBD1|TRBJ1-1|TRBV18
TGTGCCAGCTCAAAAGGGACAGGGGCTGAAGCTTTCTTT
CASSKGTGAEAFF
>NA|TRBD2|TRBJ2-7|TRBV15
TGTGCCACCGGACTAGCGGGAATCCACGAGCAGTACTTC
CATGLAGIHEQYF
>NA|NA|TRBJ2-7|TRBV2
TGTGCCAGCAGTAGACAGGAATACTACGAGCAGTACTTC
CASSRQEYYEQYF
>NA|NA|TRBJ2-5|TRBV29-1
TGCAGCGTTGACATGAACAGGGTACAAGAGACCCAGTACTTC
CSVDMNRVQETQYF
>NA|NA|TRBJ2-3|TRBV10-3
TGTGCCATCAGTGAGCCTGGCACAGATACGCAGTATTTT
CAISEPGTDTQYF
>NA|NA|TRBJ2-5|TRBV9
TGTGCCAGCAGCCGGGGGGCCGCAGAGACCCAGTACTTC
CASSRGAAETQYF
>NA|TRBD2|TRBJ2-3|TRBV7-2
TGTGCCAGCAGCTTTAGCGGGGGAGATACGCAGTATTTT
CASSFSGGDTQYF
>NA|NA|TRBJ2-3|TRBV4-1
TGCGCCAGCAGCCAAGATGGGGCTCTTCAGGCAGATACGCAGTATTTT
CASSQDGALQADTQYF
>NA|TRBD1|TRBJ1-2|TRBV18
TGTGCCAGCTCACCAGGGCGGGCAGGGGGTGATGGCTACACCTTC
CASSPGRAGGDGYTF
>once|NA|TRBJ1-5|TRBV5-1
TGCGCCAGCAGCTTCGGTGGAGTCAATCAGCCCCAGCATTTT
CASSFGGVNQPQHF
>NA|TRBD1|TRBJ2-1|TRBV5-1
TGCGCCAGCAGTTTACCGACAGGGTCCAATGAGCAGTTCTTC
CASSLPTGSNEQFF
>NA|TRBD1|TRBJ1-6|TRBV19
TGTGCCAGTAGACCCCCTACAGGGGTAAATTCACCCCTCCACTTT
CASRPPTGVNSPLHF
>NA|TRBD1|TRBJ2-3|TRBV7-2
TGTGCCAGCAGCTTAGACAGGGGGCGTGATACGCAGTATTTT
CASSLDRGRDTQYF
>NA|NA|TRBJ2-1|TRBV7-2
TGTGCCAGCAGCCTGCGGGACACCTCCTACAATGAGCAGTTCTTC
CASSLRDTSYNEQFF